This entry features one TCR beta chain sequence. The antigen is not known. Together with a sample-barcoded 5' primer, a J-beta primer mix was included in a second PCR lasting roughly 6 to 12 cycles. TCRdb ran MiXCR on the 5' RACE reads and lists one entry per CDR3 protein. The sample contains more than 800,000 distinct CDR3 sequences, more than 40% of which appear only once. This CDR3 spans 12 amino acids. The sample belongs to a study of blood T cells in healthy people across ages. General study findings and limits: As age increased, TCR beta diversity per million T cells fell in a roughly linear fashion.

The specimen was blood. This receptor was obtained from a woman aged 55 to 70 in good health. J is TRBJ2-1 and V is TRBV21-1. TRBV21-1 is classified as a pseudogene. The chain's CDR3 is CACSNTDNEQFF. The DNA of the CDR3 is TGTGCCTGCAGCAATACAGACAATGAGCAGTTCTTC.